This TCR beta chain was sequenced for a study of identical twins (dated by TCRdb to 2016 to 2017). For context, the study as a whole: To test whether fetal clonotypes persist, this study deep-sequenced TCR alpha and beta repertoires from monozygotic twins, from unrelated adults of various ages, and from cord blood. Replicate twin experiments were performed at different times using different library preparation protocols to rule out contamination.

Broad study findings and their caveats: Excess twin sharing in beta out-of-frame sequences was weaker because fewer shared sequences lowered the signal-to-noise ratio. Invariant T cells such as MAIT and iNKT could partly confound zero-insertion analyses, though diverse VJ usage argued against this for most clonotypes. Because the same donors could not be followed over many years, the conclusions relied on cross-sectional statistical analysis. Out-of-frame TCR alpha sharing in monozygotic twins was systematically underestimated by recombination models, whereas sharing between unrelated individuals was in agreement with the recombination models. Compared with coincidental sharing between unrelated individuals, an excess of low generation-probability sequences was observed among out-of-frame TCR alpha sequences shared between twins. Fewer insertions were carried by abundant cord blood beta clonotypes; a weaker similar trend was observed in young adult naive repertoires, while no such trend was observed in memory repertoires.

The library was made by 5' RACE. The run used an Illumina HiSeq 2000. A universal primer binding site was introduced by template switching, and a unique molecular identifier was present in the final cDNA, enabling accurate counting of TCR cDNA molecules. Specific primers in the conserved constant-segment region were used to synthesize first-strand cDNA for the TCR alpha and beta chains. To control for contamination, every cDNA library was double barcoded, receiving both a SMART-Mk sample barcode and Illumina barcodes. TruSeq adapter sequences along with Illumina sample barcodes were introduced in two successive PCR steps. TCR alpha and beta cDNA libraries were sequenced on the Illumina HiSeq platform with custom primers. The published analysis was carried out like this. MiGEC was used to process raw reads and extract unique molecular identifiers, and MiXCR was used to find CDR3 positions. For each individual, recombination models were inferred using an EM algorithm with the repgenHMM and IGoR tools. The analysis of shared clonotypes was done with the tcR package in R, with sharing normalized by the product of cloneset sizes. Out-of-frame nonproductive sequences were analyzed to study raw recombination free of thymic and clonal selection effects. TCRdb itself trimmed the public reads at Q25 with fastp, ran MiXCR and retained productive beta chains. Each CDR3 protein appears once, grouped with its most common genes and DNA. These V and J calls are TCRdb output, not the study's own analysis. The sample includes about 100,000 distinct CDR3 sequences, with roughly 6% observed a single time. The ten top clones hold roughly 12% of the sample.

The CDR3, from cysteine to phenylalanine, totals 16 residues. The only DNA kept is the CDR3, 48 bases in frame from the first base. CDR1 is given as SGHRS and CDR2 as YFSETQ, both from the germline V gene. V is pruned by 4 bases and J by 4 bases, leaving 7 bases of the junction without a gene match. Every donor was a healthy Caucasian. Miltenyi CD45RO+ enrichment and human naive T-cell isolation kits were used to isolate memory (CD45RO+) and naive T cells from PBMC. This clonotype came up many times. This clone's antigen is unknown. The sample holds no much larger clone one base away, and base qualities are not on file.

The sequenced sample consisted of memory T cells sorted from blood. Reading the label with the study, this specimen's cell subset or site is: CD45RO+ enriched T cells. The sequence links TRBV5-1 to TRBJ2-1; 11 junctional bases match TRBD2. The receptor was derived from a woman aged 50 to 60 in good health. The sequence in DNA is TGCGCCAGCAGCCAACCGACTAGCGGGGAATACAATGAGCAGTTCTTC. Its coded protein is CASSQPTSGEYNEQFF.